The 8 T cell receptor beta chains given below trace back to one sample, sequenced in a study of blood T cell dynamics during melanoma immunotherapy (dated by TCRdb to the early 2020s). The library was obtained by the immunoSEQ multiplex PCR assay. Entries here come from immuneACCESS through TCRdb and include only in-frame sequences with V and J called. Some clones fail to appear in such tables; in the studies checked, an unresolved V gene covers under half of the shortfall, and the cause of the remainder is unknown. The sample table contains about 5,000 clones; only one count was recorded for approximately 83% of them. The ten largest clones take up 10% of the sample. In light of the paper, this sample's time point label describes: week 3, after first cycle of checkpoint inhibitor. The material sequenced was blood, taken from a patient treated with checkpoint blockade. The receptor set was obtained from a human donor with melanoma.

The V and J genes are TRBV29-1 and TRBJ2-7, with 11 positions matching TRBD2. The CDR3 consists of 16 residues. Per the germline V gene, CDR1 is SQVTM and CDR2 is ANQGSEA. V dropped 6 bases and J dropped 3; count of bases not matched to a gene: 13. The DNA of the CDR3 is TGCAGCGTCATTACCGGGACTAGCGGACTCTACTACGAGCAGTACTTC. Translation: CSVITGTSGLYYEQYF.

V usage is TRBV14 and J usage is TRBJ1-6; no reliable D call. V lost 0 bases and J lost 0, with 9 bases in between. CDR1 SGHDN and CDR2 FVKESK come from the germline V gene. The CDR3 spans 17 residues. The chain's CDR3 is CASSQDHVASYNSPLHF. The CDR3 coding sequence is TGTGCCAGCAGCCAAGACCACGTTGCCTCCTATAATTCACCCCTCCACTTT.

This CDR3 is CASSLLQGGIEAFF. The CDR3 nucleotides read TGTGCCAGCAGTCTTCTCCAGGGGGGGATTGAAGCTTTCTTT. This sequence joins TRBV7-9 and TRBJ1-1; TRBD1 matches 7 bases. From germline, CDR1 is SEHNR and CDR2 FQNEAQ (reference sequence). The V gene end was trimmed by 6 bases and the J gene end by 7 bases; junction bases not matched to a gene: 11. The length of the CDR3 is 14 residues.

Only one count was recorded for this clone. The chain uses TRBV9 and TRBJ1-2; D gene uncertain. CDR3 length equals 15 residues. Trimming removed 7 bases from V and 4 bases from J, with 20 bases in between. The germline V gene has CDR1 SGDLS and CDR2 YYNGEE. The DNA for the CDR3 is TGTGCCAGCTCCCGCGCAGAACCCGGCGCCTATGGCTACACCTTC. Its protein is CASSRAEPGAYGYTF.

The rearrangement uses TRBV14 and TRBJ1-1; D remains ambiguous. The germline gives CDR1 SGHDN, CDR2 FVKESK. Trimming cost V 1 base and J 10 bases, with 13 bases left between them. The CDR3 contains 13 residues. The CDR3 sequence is CASSQAATLAAFF. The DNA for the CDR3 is TGTGCCAGCAGCCAAGCGGCGACTCTGGCAGCTTTCTTT.

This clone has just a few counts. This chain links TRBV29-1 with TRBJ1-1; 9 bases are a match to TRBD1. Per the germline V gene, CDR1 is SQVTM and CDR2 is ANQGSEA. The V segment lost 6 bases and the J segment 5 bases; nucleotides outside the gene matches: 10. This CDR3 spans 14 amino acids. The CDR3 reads CSVHPGQGRTEAFF. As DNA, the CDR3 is TGCAGCGTACACCCGGGACAGGGCAGGACTGAAGCTTTCTTT.

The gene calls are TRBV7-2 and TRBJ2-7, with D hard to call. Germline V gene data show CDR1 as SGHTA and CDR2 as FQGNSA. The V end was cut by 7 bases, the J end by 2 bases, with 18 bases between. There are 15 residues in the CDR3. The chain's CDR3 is CASNQRPIGPYEQYF. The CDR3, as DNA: TGTGCCAGCAACCAACGGCCAATAGGGCCCTACGAGCAGTACTTC.

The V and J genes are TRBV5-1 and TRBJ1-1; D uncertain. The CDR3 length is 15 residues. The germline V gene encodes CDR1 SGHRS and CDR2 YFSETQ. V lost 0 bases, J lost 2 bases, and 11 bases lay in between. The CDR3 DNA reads TGCGCCAGCAGCTTGGTACCGGGCTTTAACACTGAAGCTTTCTTT. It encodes CASSLVPGFNTEAFF.